This T cell receptor (beta chain) was documented in a study of shared clonotypes between healthy human individuals. Naive CD8 isolation took CD45RO-negative cells positively selected for CCR7 and excluded terminally differentiated effector memory CD45RA+ cells. The table came from immunoSEQ multiplex PCR; TCRdb's copy has only in-frame clones and leaves some out. The sample has about 2.1 million clones; just over 90% are singletons. The source is a man aged 18 to 30 in good health. Some clones in this sample may be carry-over from other donors' samples. Source material: naive CD8+ T cells from PBMCs.

The CDR3 nucleotides are TGTGCCAGCAGCCCGTCCGTTGGGGGGACCTACGAGCAGTACTTC. Amino acid sequence: CASSPSVGGTYEQYF. This chain connects TRBV4-2 to TRBJ2-7; possible D gene TRBD2, 6 bases. The CDR3 runs 15 residues. The V gene's germline CDR1 is LGHNA and CDR2 YNFKEQ. V lost 4 bases, J lost 2 bases, and 15 bases lay in between.